In its sample, the clone carrying this T cell receptor beta chain was seen once. This entry comes from a study of control samples from healthy donors and cancer patients. The V gene lost 5 bases and the J gene lost 8 bases, with 18 bases spanning the gap. The CDR3 contains 14 residues. Per the germline V gene, CDR1 is MNHEY and CDR2 is SVGAGI. Only in-frame clones appear in the TCRdb table, and some are missing; sequencing was by immunoSEQ multiplex PCR. The sample consists of over 150,000 clones, approximately 94% of them appearing once. The source is a man between 60 and 75 years old with colorectal cancer. The sequencing sample was made of PBMCs. V is TRBV6-5 and J is TRBJ1-1; D may be TRBD1 (6 bases). CDR3 sequence reads: CASSPGTSSTEAFF. CDR3 nucleotides: TGTGCCAGCAGTCCCGGGACATCGAGCACGGAAGCTTTCTTT.